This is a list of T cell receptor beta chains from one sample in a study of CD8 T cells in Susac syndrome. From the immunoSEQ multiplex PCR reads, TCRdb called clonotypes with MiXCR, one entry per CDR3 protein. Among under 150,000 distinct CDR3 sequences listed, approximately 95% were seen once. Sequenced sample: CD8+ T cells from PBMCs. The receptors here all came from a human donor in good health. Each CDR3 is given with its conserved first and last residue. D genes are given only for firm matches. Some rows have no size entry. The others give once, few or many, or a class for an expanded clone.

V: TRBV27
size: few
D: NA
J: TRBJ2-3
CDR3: CASSLSGDTQYF
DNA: TGTGCCAGCAGTTTATCTGGAGATACGCAGTATTTT

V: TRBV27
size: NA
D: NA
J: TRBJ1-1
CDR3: CASSPVRANTEAFF
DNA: TGTGCCAGCAGTCCCGTCCGGGCGAACACTGAAGCTTTCTTT

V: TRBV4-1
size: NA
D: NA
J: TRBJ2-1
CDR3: CASSLGRNYRDEQFF
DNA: TGCGCCAGCAGCCTCGGGCGTAATTATCGGGATGAGCAGTTCTTC

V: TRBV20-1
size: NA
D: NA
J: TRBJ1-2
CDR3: CSEDPIYGYTF
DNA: TGCAGTGAAGACCCAATCTATGGCTACACCTTC

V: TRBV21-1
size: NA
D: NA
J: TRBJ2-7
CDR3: CASSKEEREASYEQYF
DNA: TGTGCCAGCAGCAAAGAGGAGCGGGAGGCCTCCTACGAGCAGTACTTC

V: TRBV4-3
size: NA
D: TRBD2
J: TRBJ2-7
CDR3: CASSQEGGRAWYEQYF
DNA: TGCGCCAGCAGCCAAGAAGGTGGGAGGGCCTGGTACGAGCAGTACTTC

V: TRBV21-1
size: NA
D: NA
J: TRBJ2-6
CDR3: CASSRGRSPYSGANVLTF
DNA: TGTGCCAGCAGCCGCGGGAGGTCGCCCTACTCTGGGGCCAACGTCCTGACTTTC

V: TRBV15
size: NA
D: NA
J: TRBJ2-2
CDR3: CATSTQGLKNTGELFF
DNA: TGTGCCACCAGCACCCAGGGACTTAAGAACACCGGGGAGCTGTTTTTT

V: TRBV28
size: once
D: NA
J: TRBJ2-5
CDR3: CASNGGSQETQYF
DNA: TGTGCCAGCAACGGCGGATCCCAAGAGACCCAGTACTTC

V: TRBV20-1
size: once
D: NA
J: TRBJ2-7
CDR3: CSGYQGIYEQYF
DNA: TGCAGTGGATACCAGGGGATCTACGAGCAGTACTTC

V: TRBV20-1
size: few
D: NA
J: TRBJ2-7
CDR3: CSAGLYEQYF
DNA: TGCAGTGCTGGATTGTACGAGCAGTACTTC

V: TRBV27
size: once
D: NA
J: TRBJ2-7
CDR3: CASSLRQGGFYEQYF
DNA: TGTGCCAGCAGTTTAAGGCAGGGGGGGTTCTACGAGCAGTACTTC

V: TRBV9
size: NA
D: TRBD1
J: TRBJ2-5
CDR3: CASTPEGRGQETQYF
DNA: TGTGCCAGCACCCCTGAGGGCAGGGGGCAAGAGACCCAGTACTTC

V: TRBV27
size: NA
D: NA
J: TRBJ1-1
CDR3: CASTEGMNTEAFF
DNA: TGTGCCAGCACGGAGGGCATGAACACTGAAGCTTTCTTT

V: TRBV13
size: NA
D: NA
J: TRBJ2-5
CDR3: CASSPGPEAPSTQETQYF
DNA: TGTGCCAGCAGTCCTGGGCCCGAGGCCCCATCCACTCAAGAGACCCAGTACTTC

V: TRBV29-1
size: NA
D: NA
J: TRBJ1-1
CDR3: CSVETGTAEAFF
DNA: TGCAGCGTTGAGACAGGAACCGCTGAAGCTTTCTTT

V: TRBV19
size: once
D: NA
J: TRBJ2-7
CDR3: CASSIGHSVGEQYF
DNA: TGTGCCAGTAGTATAGGACACAGCGTGGGGGAGCAGTACTTC

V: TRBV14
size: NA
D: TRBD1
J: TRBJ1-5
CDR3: CASSEGTASNQPQHF
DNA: TGTGCCAGCAGCGAGGGGACAGCCTCGAATCAGCCCCAGCATTTT

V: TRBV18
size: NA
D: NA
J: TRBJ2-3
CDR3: CASSPGAGTDTQYF
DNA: TGTGCCAGCTCACCCGGGGCAGGCACAGATACGCAGTATTTT

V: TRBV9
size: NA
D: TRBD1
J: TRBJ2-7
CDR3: CASSGGQGEQYF
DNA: TGTGCCAGCAGCGGGGGACAGGGCGAGCAGTACTTC

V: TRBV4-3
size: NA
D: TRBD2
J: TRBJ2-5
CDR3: CASSQDRTSGIETQYF
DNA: TGCGCCAGCAGCCAAGACCGAACTAGCGGGATTGAGACCCAGTACTTC

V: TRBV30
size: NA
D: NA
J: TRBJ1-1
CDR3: CAWSVAEAFF
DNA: TGTGCCTGGAGTGTAGCTGAAGCTTTCTTT

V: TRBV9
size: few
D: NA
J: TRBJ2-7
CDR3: CASSVAGADYEQYF
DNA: TGTGCCAGCAGCGTAGCTGGGGCGGACTACGAGCAGTACTTC

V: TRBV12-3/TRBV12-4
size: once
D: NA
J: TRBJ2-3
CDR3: CASRGADTQYF
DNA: TGTGCCAGCAGAGGTGCAGATACGCAGTATTTT

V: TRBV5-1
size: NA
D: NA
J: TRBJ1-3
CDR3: CASSHDGNTIYF
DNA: TGCGCCAGCAGCCACGATGGAAACACCATATATTTT

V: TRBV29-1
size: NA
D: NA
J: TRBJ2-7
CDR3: CSVLIRGTYEQYF
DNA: TGCAGCGTTCTCATCCGCGGTACGTACGAGCAGTACTTC

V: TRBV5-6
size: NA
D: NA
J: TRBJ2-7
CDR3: CASSLLEGEQYF
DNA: TGTGCCAGCAGCTTATTGGAGGGCGAGCAGTACTTC

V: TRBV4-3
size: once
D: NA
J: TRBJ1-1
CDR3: CASSQDNDLNTEAFF
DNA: TGCGCCAGCAGCCAAGATAACGACCTGAACACTGAAGCTTTCTTT

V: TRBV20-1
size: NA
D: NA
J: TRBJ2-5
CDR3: CSASIPYQETQYF
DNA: TGCAGTGCTAGTATTCCTTACCAAGAGACCCAGTACTTC

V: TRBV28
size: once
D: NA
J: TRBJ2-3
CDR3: CASSPMVGPDTQYF
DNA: TGTGCCAGCAGTCCCATGGTGGGCCCAGATACGCAGTATTTT

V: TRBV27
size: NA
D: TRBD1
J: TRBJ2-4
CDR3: CASSLTGAVAKNIQYF
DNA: TGTGCCAGCAGTTTAACAGGGGCTGTCGCCAAAAACATTCAGTACTTC

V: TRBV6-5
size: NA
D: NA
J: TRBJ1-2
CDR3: CASSLDEVAQDGYTF
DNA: TGTGCCAGCAGTTTAGACGAGGTGGCACAGGATGGCTACACCTTC

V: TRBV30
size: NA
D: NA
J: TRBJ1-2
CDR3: CAWSVMGELYGYTF
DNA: TGTGCCTGGAGTGTCATGGGGGAACTTTATGGCTACACCTTC

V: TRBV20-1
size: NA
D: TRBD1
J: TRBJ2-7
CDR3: CSATGTGVGEQYF
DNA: TGCAGTGCAACCGGGACAGGGGTAGGTGAGCAGTACTTC

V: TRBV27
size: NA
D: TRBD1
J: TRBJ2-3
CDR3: CASSPRQGVDSDTQYF
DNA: TGTGCCAGCAGTCCGCGACAGGGGGTGGACTCAGATACGCAGTATTTT

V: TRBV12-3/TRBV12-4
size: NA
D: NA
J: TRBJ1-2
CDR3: CASSFSSTNYGYTF
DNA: TGTGCCAGCAGTTTCTCCAGTACTAACTATGGCTACACCTTC

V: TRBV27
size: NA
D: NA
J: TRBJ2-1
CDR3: CASSLKPFNEQFF
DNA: TGTGCCAGCAGTTTAAAACCGTTCAATGAGCAGTTCTTC

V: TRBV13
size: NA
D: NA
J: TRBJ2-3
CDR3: CASSFSTSTDTQYF
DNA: TGTGCCAGCAGCTTCTCGACTAGCACAGATACGCAGTATTTT

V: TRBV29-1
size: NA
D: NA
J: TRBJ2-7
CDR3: CSVEDGGSPTYEQYF
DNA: TGCAGCGTTGAAGATGGAGGCAGCCCGACCTACGAGCAGTACTTC

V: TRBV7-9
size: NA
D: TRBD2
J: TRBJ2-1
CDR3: CASTPRGLGFNEQFF
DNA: TGTGCCAGCACACCACGGGGACTAGGGTTCAATGAGCAGTTCTTC

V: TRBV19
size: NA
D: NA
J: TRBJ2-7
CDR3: CASSMGLGYEQYF
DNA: TGTGCCAGTAGTATGGGACTCGGCTACGAGCAGTACTTC

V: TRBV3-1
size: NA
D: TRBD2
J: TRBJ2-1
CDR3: CASSQDVAGTSYNEQFF
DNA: TGTGCCAGCAGCCAAGATGTAGCGGGGACCTCCTACAATGAGCAGTTCTTC

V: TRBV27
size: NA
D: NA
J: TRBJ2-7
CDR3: CASSLSGDYPYEQYF
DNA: TGTGCCAGCAGTTTATCGGGTGACTACCCCTACGAGCAGTACTTC

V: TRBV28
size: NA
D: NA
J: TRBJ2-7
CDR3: CASSWGEGYEQYF
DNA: TGTGCCAGCAGTTGGGGGGAAGGCTACGAGCAGTACTTC

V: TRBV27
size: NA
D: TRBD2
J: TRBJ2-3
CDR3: CASSPSGLAGNKPYF
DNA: TGTGCCAGCAGTCCCTCGGGACTAGCGGGAAACAAACCCTATTTT

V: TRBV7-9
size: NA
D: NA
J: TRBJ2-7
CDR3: CASSTTGESSYEQYF
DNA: TGTGCCAGCAGCACAACCGGGGAAAGCTCCTACGAGCAGTACTTC

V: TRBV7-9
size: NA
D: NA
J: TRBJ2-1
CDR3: CASWGQIHNEQFF
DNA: TGTGCCAGCTGGGGACAAATCCACAATGAGCAGTTCTTC

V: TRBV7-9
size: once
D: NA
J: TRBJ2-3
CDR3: CASSFLGGTSTDTQYF
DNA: TGTGCCAGCAGCTTTCTCGGCGGAACAAGCACAGATACGCAGTATTTT

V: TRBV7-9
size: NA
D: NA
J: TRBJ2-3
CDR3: CASNILGDTQYF
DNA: TGTGCCAGCAACATATTGGGGGATACGCAGTATTTT

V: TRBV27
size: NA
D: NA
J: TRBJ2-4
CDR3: CASSLSGGENIQYF
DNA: TGTGCCAGCAGTTTATCGGGCGGGGAAAACATTCAGTACTTC